This entry lists 17 T cell receptor beta chains sequenced from one sample in a study of control samples from healthy donors and cancer patients. The protocol was immunoSEQ multiplex PCR, while the TCRdb copy is restricted to in-frame clones and leaves out a portion. This sample yields 65,000 to 100,000 clones, of which 91% are seen a single time; 15% to 20% belongs to the top ten. The sequenced sample was blood. The receptors derive from a man between 45 and 60 years old in good health.

The CDR3 loop is CASSPPLQRSNYGYTF. The CDR3 coding sequence is TGTGCCAGCTCACCACCGTTACAGAGGTCTAACTATGGCTACACCTTC. The gene calls are TRBV18 and TRBJ1-2; D is unclear. Germline values: CDR1 KGHSH, CDR2 LQKENI. This CDR3 contains 16 residues. Trimming left V 0 bases short and J 0 bases short, with 11 bases between.

The CDR3 spells CASSLGPRKEAFF. Written as DNA, the CDR3 is TGTGCCAGCAGCTTGGGGCCCCGGAAAGAAGCTTTCTTT. This sequence joins TRBV5-5 and TRBJ1-1; D gene uncertain. The V and J ends lost 0 bases and 8 bases respectively, with 11 bases between them. This CDR3 region has 13 residues. CDR1 is SGHKS and CDR2 is YYEKEE in the germline V gene (reference sequence).

The chain couples TRBV7-2 to TRBJ2-3; 8 bases fit TRBD2. Germline V CDR1 and CDR2: SGHTA, FQGNSA. V trimming: 5 bases; J trimming: 1 base; junction bases outside the gene matches: 5. The length of the CDR3 is 15 residues. This chain's CDR3 is CASSIGRGGTDTQYF. The CDR3 nucleotides read TGTGCCAGCAGCATCGGGCGGGGGGGCACAGATACGCAGTATTTT.

There are a few counts of this clone. J is TRBJ1-1 and V is TRBV24-1, with D uncertain. Looked up from germline, CDR1 is KGHDR and CDR2 is SFDVKD. Trimming removed 9 bases at V and 9 bases at J, with 19 bases between. The CDR3 contains 13 residues. In DNA form, the CDR3 reads TGTGCCACCGAGTCCCGGGAAGGAGCGAAAGCTTTCTTT. As protein: CATESREGAKAFF.

The CDR3 DNA reads TGTGCCAGCAGCGCCCAGGCGGGGGGTCGGGACTATGGCTACACCTTC. This sequence encodes CASSAQAGGRDYGYTF. The J gene is TRBJ1-2, the V gene TRBV5-6; possibly TRBD1 for D (5 bases). The CDR3 has 16 residues. The V gene lost 4 bases and the J gene lost 3 bases, with 19 bases spanning the gap. From germline, CDR1 is SGHDT and CDR2 YYEEEE. Using reference TRBV5-6 and TRBJ1-2 for the parts outside the CDR3, the full variable domain is DAGVTQSPTHLIKTRGQQVTLRCSPKSGHDTVSWYQQALGQGPQFIFQYYEEEERQRGNFPDRFSGHQFPNYSSELNVNALLLGDSALYLCASSAQAGGRDYGYTFGSGTRLTVV.

This clone was counted once. V and J are TRBV7-9 and TRBJ2-3; no definite D call. The CDR3 loop spans 17 amino acids. The V end lost 0 bases, the J end lost 4 bases, and 17 bases lay between the germline ends. Per germline, CDR1 SEHNR and CDR2 FQNEAQ (reference sequence). As DNA, the CDR3 is TGTGCCAGCAGCTTAGCCCTGGGCGAGGAAGGTGCAGATACGCAGTATTTT. Its translation is CASSLALGEEGADTQYF. Full variable domain (missing parts from reference TRBV7-9 and TRBJ2-3): DTGVSQNPRHKITKRGQNVTFRCDPISEHNRLYWYRQTLGQGPEFLTYFQNEAQLEKSRLLSDRFSAERPKGSFSTLEIQRTEQGDSAMYLCASSLALGEEGADTQYFGPGTRLTVL.

The chain carries TRBV7-8 and TRBJ1-3; 9 bases agree with TRBD1. V shed 4 bases and J 7 bases; nucleotides not matched to a gene: 8. Germline-derived CDR1 and CDR2 are SGHVS and FQNEAQ. This CDR3 is 15 amino acids long. The CDR3 here is CASSWGQGKSNTIYF. In DNA form, the CDR3 reads TGTGCCAGCAGCTGGGGACAGGGAAAAAGTAACACCATATATTTT.

This rearrangement joins TRBV5-4 to TRBJ1-1; weak D call: TRBD1 (6 bases). Looked up from germline, CDR1 is SGHNT and CDR2 is YYREEE (reference sequence). Between the trimmed V and J ends, which lost 2 bases and 1 base, there was a span of 9 bases. The length of the CDR3 is 14 residues. In nucleotides, the CDR3 is TGTGCCAGCAGCTTTTTACAGGGGAACACTGAAGCTTTCTTT. It specifies CASSFLQGNTEAFF.

The chain carries TRBV2 and TRBJ1-2, with 8 bases aligning to TRBD1. V dropped 3 bases and J dropped 2; count of bases not matched to a gene: 2. The CDR3 totals 14 residues. Germline CDR1 and CDR2: SNHLY and FYNNEI. CDR3 loop: CASSDRTGNYGYTF. The CDR3 bases are TGTGCCAGCAGTGATAGGACAGGGAACTATGGCTACACCTTC.

J is TRBJ1-6 and V is TRBV6-6; D unclear. V lost 5 bases to trimming and J lost 3 bases, with 11 bases between them. The CDR3 length is 15 residues. The germline gives CDR1 MNHNY, CDR2 SVGAGI (reference sequence). CDR3 protein: CASSPPGLYNSPLHF. The DNA of the CDR3 is TGTGCCAGCAGTCCCCCGGGTCTCTATAATTCACCCCTCCACTTT.

The V gene is TRBV10-1, the J gene TRBJ2-7; maybe TRBD1 (8 bases). The germline V gene has CDR1 WNHNN and CDR2 SYGVQD (reference sequence). Trimming shortened V by 4 bases and J by 6 bases, and 16 bases separated the two germline ends. The CDR3 has 14 amino acids. DNA of the CDR3: TGCGCCAGCAGTGGTGGACAGGGAGGGGTCGAGCAGTACTTC. As protein: CASSGGQGGVEQYF.

The rearrangement uses TRBV27 and TRBJ1-2, with D unclear. V lost 4 bases and J 0 bases, leaving 12 bases between the germline ends. Germline V gene data show CDR1 as MNHEY and CDR2 as SMNVEV (reference sequence). The CDR3 runs to 15 residues. CDR3 coding DNA: TGTGCCAGCAGTTCTTCCGGGCCCACTAACTATGGCTACACCTTC. This codes for CASSSSGPTNYGYTF.

The sample holds a few counts of this clone. This CDR3 is CASSSETGGFYEQFF. The CDR3 DNA reads TGTGCCAGCAGCTCCGAGACAGGGGGATTCTATGAGCAGTTCTTC. The chain has TRBV7-8 and TRBJ2-1; 9 positions agree with TRBD1. This CDR3 has 15 residues. From germline, CDR1 is SGHVS and CDR2 FQNEAQ. V trimming: 4 bases; J trimming: 8 bases; junction bases outside the gene matches: 9.

This chain links TRBV7-2 with TRBJ1-1; unclear D gene. The germline V and J ends were trimmed by 10 bases and 1 base, with 7 bases remaining between them. This CDR3 has 11 amino acids. Germline CDR1 and CDR2: SGHTA and FQGNSA. CDR3 in DNA: TGTGCCACTACCAGGAACACTGAAGCTTTCTTT. It encodes CATTRNTEAFF. The entire variable domain, with the rest obtained from reference TRBV7-2 and TRBJ1-1, is as follows: GAGVSQSPSNKVTEKGKDVELRCDPISGHTALYWYRQSLGQGLEFLIYFQGNSAPDKSGLPSDRFSAERTGGSVSTLTIQRTQQEDSAVYLCATTRNTEAFFGQGTRLTVV.

CDR3 nucleotide sequence: TGTGCCACCAGTGATTTTTCCGTGAGCTATGGCTACACCTTC. Its translation: CATSDFSVSYGYTF. The chain has TRBV24-1 and TRBJ1-2; D gene uncertain. CDR3 length: 14 residues. Per germline, CDR1 KGHDR and CDR2 SFDVKD. The V end lost 1 base, the J end lost 4 bases, and 9 bases lay between the germline ends.

The chain carries TRBV25-1 and TRBJ2-1, with TRBD2 identical over 9 bases. Germline V gene sequence: CDR1 MGHDK, CDR2 SYGVNS. There are 14 residues in the CDR3. Losses at the gene ends were 3 bases for V and 9 bases for J; bases not matched to a gene: 6. CDR3 DNA: TGTGCCAGCAGTGAGGTAGCGGGGGCCAGTGAGCAGTTCTTC. This gives the protein CASSEVAGASEQFF.

J is TRBJ2-5 and V is TRBV11-2; a possible D gene is TRBD1 (7 bases). CDR3 length: 14 amino acids. CDR1 and CDR2 (germline): SGHAT, FQNNGV. V was clipped by 4 bases and J by 7 bases, with 16 bases between them. This CDR3 is CASSSRGLGGTQYF. The CDR3 nucleotides are TGTGCCAGCAGCTCCAGGGGGTTGGGGGGGACCCAGTACTTC.